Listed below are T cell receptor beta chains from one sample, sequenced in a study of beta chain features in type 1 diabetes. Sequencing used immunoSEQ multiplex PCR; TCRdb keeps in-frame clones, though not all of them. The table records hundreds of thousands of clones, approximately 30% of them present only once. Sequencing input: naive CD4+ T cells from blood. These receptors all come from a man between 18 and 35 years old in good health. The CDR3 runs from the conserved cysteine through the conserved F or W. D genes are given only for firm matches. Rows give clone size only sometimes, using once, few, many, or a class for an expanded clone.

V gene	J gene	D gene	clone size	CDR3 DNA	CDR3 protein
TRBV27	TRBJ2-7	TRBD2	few	TGTGCCAGCAGCTCCGTTCTAGCGGGAGTTTACGAGCAGTACTTC	CASSSVLAGVYEQYF
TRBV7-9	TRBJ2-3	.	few	TGTGCCAGCAGCTTCGAGGCGGCCGGCACAGATACGCAGTATTTT	CASSFEAAGTDTQYF
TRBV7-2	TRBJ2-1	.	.	TGTGCCAGCAGCTTAGCGAAGCACAGGGTGGGGTTCTTC	CASSLAKHRVGFF
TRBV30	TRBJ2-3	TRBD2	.	TGTGCCTGGAGTGTAACTAGCGGTATGGATACGCAGTATTTT	CAWSVTSGMDTQYF
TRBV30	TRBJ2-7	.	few	TGTGCCTGGAGACTCGAAGGACGGTCCTACGAGCAGTACTTC	CAWRLEGRSYEQYF
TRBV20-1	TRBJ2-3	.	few	TGCAGTGCCTTGATCGCAGATACGCAGTATTTT	CSALIADTQYF
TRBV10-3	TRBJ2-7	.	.	TGTGCCACCCAGGGGTTTTACGAGCAGTACTTC	CATQGFYEQYF
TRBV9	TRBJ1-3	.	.	TGTGCCAGCAGCCCTGGAGCTGGAAACACCATATATTTT	CASSPGAGNTIYF
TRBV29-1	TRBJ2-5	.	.	TGCAGCGTTCTCACACAGGGAGAGACCCAGTACTTC	CSVLTQGETQYF
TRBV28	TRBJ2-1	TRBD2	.	TGTGCCAGCAGACAAGCGGGAGGATCCTACAATGAGCAGTTCTTC	CASRQAGGSYNEQFF
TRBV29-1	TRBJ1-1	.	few	TGCAGCGTTGTGGACCAGAGGTGGAACACTGAAGCTTTCTTT	CSVVDQRWNTEAFF
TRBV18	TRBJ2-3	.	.	TGTGCCAGCTCCCTCGAACAGGGCATCACAGATACGCAGTATTTT	CASSLEQGITDTQYF
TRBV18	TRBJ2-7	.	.	TGTGCCAGCTCCCCAATGACAGGATCCTACGAGCAGTACTTC	CASSPMTGSYEQYF
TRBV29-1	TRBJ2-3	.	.	TGCAGTAACGGCGGTGGCACAGATACGCAGTATTTT	CSNGGGTDTQYF
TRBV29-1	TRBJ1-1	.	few	TGCAGCGCCGGACGGCTGAACACTGAAGCTTTCTTT	CSAGRLNTEAFF
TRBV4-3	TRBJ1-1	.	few	TGCGCCAGCAGCCAAGATGGTAAGACGGACACTGAAGCTTTCTTT	CASSQDGKTDTEAFF
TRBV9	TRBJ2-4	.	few	TGTGCCAGCAGCGTAGAGGTGGGAGTCGGAGCCAAAAACATTCAGTACTTC	CASSVEVGVGAKNIQYF
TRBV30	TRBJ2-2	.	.	TGTGCCTGGAGCGTCTTGCGCCCGAACACCGGGGAGCTGTTTTTT	CAWSVLRPNTGELFF
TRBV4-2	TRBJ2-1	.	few	TGTGCCAGCAGCCAAGAGTCAGGAAGAGGGAATGAGCAGTTCTTC	CASSQESGRGNEQFF
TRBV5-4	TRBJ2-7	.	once	TGTGCCAGCAGGCTGGGCGAGGAGCAGTACTTC	CASRLGEEQYF
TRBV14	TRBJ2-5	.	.	TGTGCCAGCAGCCAAGACGAGGCCCAAGAGACCCAGTACTTC	CASSQDEAQETQYF
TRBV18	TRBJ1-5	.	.	TGTGCCAGCTCACCAGGGCGGGTGCAGCCCCAGCATTTT	CASSPGRVQPQHF
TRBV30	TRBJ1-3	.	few	TGTGCCTGTAATGCTGACAGCTCTGGAAACACCATATATTTT	CACNADSSGNTIYF
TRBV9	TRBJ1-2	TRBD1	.	TGTGCCAGCAGCCAGACGACAGGGGATGGCTACACCTTC	CASSQTTGDGYTF
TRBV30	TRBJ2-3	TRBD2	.	TGTGCCTGGAGGGGACTAGCGGGAGGGCAAACGCAGTATTTT	CAWRGLAGGQTQYF
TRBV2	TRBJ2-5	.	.	TGTGCCAGCAGTGAAATCTTAAAACGGGAGACCCAGTACTTC	CASSEILKRETQYF
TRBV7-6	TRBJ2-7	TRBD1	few	TGTGCCAGCAGCTTAGCTGGAAGGGGGACAGAGTTCTCCTACGAGCAGTACTTC	CASSLAGRGTEFSYEQYF
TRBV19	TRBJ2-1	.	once	TGTGCCAGTAGTATAAGTCGGGGGGCTGAGCAGTTCTTC	CASSISRGAEQFF
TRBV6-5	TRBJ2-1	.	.	TGTGCCAGCGGCAGGCGGGATGAGCAGTTCTTC	CASGRRDEQFF
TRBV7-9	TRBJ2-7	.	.	TGTGCCAGCACACCGCCGCCGGACCATAACGAGCAGTACTTC	CASTPPPDHNEQYF
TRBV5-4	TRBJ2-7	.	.	TGTGCCAGCAGCCCACCTGAGCGGATGGGCGAGCAGTACTTC	CASSPPERMGEQYF
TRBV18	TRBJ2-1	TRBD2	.	TGTGCCAGCTCACCAATAGCGGGAGGGCCGGTCAATGAGCAGTTCTTC	CASSPIAGGPVNEQFF
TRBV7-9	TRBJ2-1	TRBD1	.	TGTGCCAGCAGCCCGGGACAGGGGTCGTACAATGAGCAGTTCTTC	CASSPGQGSYNEQFF
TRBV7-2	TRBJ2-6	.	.	TGTGCCAGCAGCCCGTCTGGGGCCAACGTCCTGACTTTC	CASSPSGANVLTF
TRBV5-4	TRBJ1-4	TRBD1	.	TGTGCCAGCAGCTTGTCGGGGACAGCTGAAAAACTGTTTTTT	CASSLSGTAEKLFF
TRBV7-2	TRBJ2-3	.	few	TGTGCCAGCAGCTTGACCGGGACTCCAGGGGGTACGCAGTATTTT	CASSLTGTPGGTQYF
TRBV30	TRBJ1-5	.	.	TGTGCCTGGAGCAGGGAGGGTCAGCCCCAGCATTTT	CAWSREGQPQHF
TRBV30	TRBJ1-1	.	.	TGTGCCTGTTCCAATGAGGGCTTGGGCACTGAAGCTTTCTTT	CACSNEGLGTEAFF
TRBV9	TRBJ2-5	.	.	TGTGCCAGCAGCGCAGGGGTCCAAGAGACCCAGTACTTC	CASSAGVQETQYF
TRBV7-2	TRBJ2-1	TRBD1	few	TGTGCCAGCAGTTCCGACAGGGGAGTTCAGAATGAGCAGTTCTTC	CASSSDRGVQNEQFF
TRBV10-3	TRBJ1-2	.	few	TGTGCCATCAGTGGCAGGGTAACTGATGATGGCTACACCTTC	CAISGRVTDDGYTF